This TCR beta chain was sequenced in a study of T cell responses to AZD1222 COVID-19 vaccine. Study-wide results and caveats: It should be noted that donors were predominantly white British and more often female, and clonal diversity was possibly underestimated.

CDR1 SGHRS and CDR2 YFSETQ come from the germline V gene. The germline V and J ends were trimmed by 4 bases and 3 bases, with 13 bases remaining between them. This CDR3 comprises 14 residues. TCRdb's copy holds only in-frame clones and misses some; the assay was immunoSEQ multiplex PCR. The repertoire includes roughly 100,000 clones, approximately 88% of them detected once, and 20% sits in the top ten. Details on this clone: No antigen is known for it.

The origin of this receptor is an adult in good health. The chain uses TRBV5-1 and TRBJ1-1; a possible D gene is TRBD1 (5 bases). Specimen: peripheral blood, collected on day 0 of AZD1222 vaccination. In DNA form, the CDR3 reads TGCGCCAGCAGCCCCTGGGGGAGGGACACTGAAGCTTTCTTT. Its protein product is CASSPWGRDTEAFF.